These 26 T cell receptor beta chains were all obtained from the same sample, sequenced in a study of control samples from healthy donors and cancer patients. The protocol was immunoSEQ multiplex PCR, while the TCRdb copy is restricted to in-frame clones and leaves out a portion. This sample has about 120,000 clones, with approximately 88% found just once. What was sequenced was blood. The receptors were gathered from a man aged 35-49 years in good health.

The chain links TRBV5-6 to TRBJ1-1; D uncertain. The length of the CDR3 is 12 residues. Per the germline V gene, CDR1 is SGHDT and CDR2 is YYEEEE. V was cut by 0 bases and J by 10 bases, with 10 bases left in between. CDR3 DNA: TGTGCCAGCAGCTTGGGGGAGGCCGGAGCTTTCTTT. It translates to CASSLGEAGAFF.

J is TRBJ2-3 and V is TRBV6-6, with D tentatively TRBD2 (7 bases). V dropped 2 bases and J dropped 1 base, with 10 bases sitting between them. The germline V gene encodes CDR1 MNHNY and CDR2 SVGAGI (reference sequence). The CDR3 extends over 15 amino acids. CDR3 nucleotides: TGTGCCAGCAGTTACGGGGGGGCTGGCACAGATACGCAGTATTTT. Translating it yields CASSYGGAGTDTQYF.

The chain uses TRBV4-3 and TRBJ2-1; the D is unclear. The CDR3 contains 15 residues. Germline V CDR1 and CDR2: LGHNA, YSLEER. Trimming took 1 base from V and 0 from J, leaving 7 bases between them. The CDR3 protein is CASSQVESSYNEQFF. The CDR3, as DNA: TGCGCCAGCAGCCAAGTCGAGAGCTCCTACAATGAGCAGTTCTTC.

This clone has just one count. V and J are TRBV5-1 and TRBJ1-2, with D possibly being TRBD1 (6 bases). The CDR3 is 15 amino acids. Trimming left V 4 bases short and J 2 bases short, with 15 bases between. Germline CDR1 is SGHRS and CDR2 is YFSETQ. Written as DNA, the CDR3 is TGCGCCAGCAGCGTCTCCGGGACACCGAACTATGGCTACACCTTC. This sequence encodes CASSVSGTPNYGYTF.

In this sample, this clone turned up a few times. This chain connects TRBV28 to TRBJ2-7, with 11 bases fitting TRBD1. CDR3 length: 15 amino acids. Germline assignment: CDR1 MDHEN and CDR2 SYDVKM. The junction had 11 bases not matched to a gene; V was cut back by 6 bases and J by 7 bases. CDR3 sequence: CASRRGTGGRREQYF. As DNA, the CDR3 is TGTGCCAGCAGGAGGGGGACAGGGGGTCGTCGGGAGCAGTACTTC. The full variable domain, with the rest looked up from reference TRBV28 and TRBJ2-7, is DVKVTQSSRYLVKRTGEKVFLECVQDMDHENMFWYRQDPGLGLRLIYFSYDVKMKEKGDIPEGYSVSREKKERFSLILESASTNQTSMYLCASRRGTGGRREQYFGPGTRLTVT.

This rearrangement joins TRBV12-3 or TRBV12-4 to TRBJ1-1, with D unclear. This CDR3 contains 13 residues. Trimming left V 2 bases short and J 4 bases short, with 8 bases between. CDR3 coding DNA: TGTGCCAGCAGTTTATCGGTCGGCACTGAAGCTTTCTTT. It yields the protein CASSLSVGTEAFF.

This rearrangement joins TRBV21-1 to TRBJ2-7; the D call of TRBD1 is as the table states it, not checked on the DNA. TRBV21-1 is designated a pseudogene. This CDR3 comprises 15 residues. CDR3 bases: TGTGCCAGCAGCAATACCGGGACAGTACGAGGGGAGCAGTACTTC. Translated, it gives CASSNTGTVRGEQYF.

This chain uses TRBV24-1 with TRBJ2-1; perhaps TRBD1 as D (6 bases). Per the germline V gene, CDR1 is KGHDR and CDR2 is SFDVKD. The V end lost 2 bases, the J end lost 8 bases, and 12 bases lay between the germline ends. CDR3 size: 14 residues. The CDR3 nucleotides are TGTGCCACCAGTGATTATAACAGGGCCCATGAGCAGTTCTTC. Its protein product is CATSDYNRAHEQFF.

The gene calls are TRBV25-1 and TRBJ1-1; D possibly corresponds to TRBD1 (6 bases). The CDR3 has 14 residues. Looked up from germline, CDR1 is MGHDK and CDR2 is SYGVNS. Trimming removed 5 bases from V and 1 base from J, with 11 bases in between. In nucleotides, the CDR3 is TGTGCCAGCAGTCCGTGGACAGAGAACACTGAAGCTTTCTTT. Its protein is CASSPWTENTEAFF.

In this sample, this clone turned up a few times. The V and J genes are TRBV24-1 and TRBJ2-1; TRBD2 matches at 10 bases. Per germline, CDR1 KGHDR and CDR2 SFDVKD. J was trimmed by 8 bases and V by 1 base; bases with no gene match: 7. The CDR3 is 16 residues long. The CDR3 DNA sequence: TGTGCCACCAGTGATTTTACACTAGCGGGGCGGGATGAGCAGTTCTTC. Protein: CATSDFTLAGRDEQFF.

The chain carries TRBV30 and TRBJ1-2; D possibly corresponds to TRBD1 (6 bases). With 2 bases removed from V and 4 bases from J, the gap between germline ends came to 8 bases. The V gene's germline CDR1 is GTSNPN and CDR2 SVGIG (reference sequence). There are 12 residues in the CDR3. This chain's CDR3 is CAWSPRGYGYTF. In DNA form, the CDR3 reads TGTGCCTGGAGTCCCAGGGGCTATGGCTACACCTTC.

This clone appeared once. This rearrangement joins TRBV3-1 (or the pseudogene TRBV3-2) to TRBJ2-1; the D gene is possibly TRBD1 (8 bases). The germline V and J ends were trimmed by 3 bases and 6 bases, with 21 bases remaining between them. CDR1 and CDR2 from the germline V gene are LGHDT and YNNKEL (reference sequence). The CDR3 has 17 amino acids. The CDR3 sequence: CASSHRGETGVVNEQFF. As DNA, the CDR3 is TGTGCCAGCAGCCACCGGGGGGAGACAGGGGTGGTCAATGAGCAGTTCTTC.

The gene calls are TRBV6-2 or TRBV6-3 and TRBJ1-1; perhaps TRBD1 as D (6 bases). The length of the CDR3 is 12 residues. Germline CDR1 MNHEY, CDR2 SVGEGT. V lost 5 bases and J lost 11, with 15 bases in between. CDR3 coding DNA: TGTGCCAGCAGTCGAGCACAGGGTTGGGCTTTCTTT. Its protein is CASSRAQGWAFF.

This clone appeared a single time. V usage is TRBV29-1 and J usage is TRBJ1-4; D is perhaps TRBD1 (5 bases). The CDR3 contains 13 residues. The germline gives CDR1 SQVTM, CDR2 ANQGSEA. V lost 7 bases to trimming and J lost 5 bases, with 14 bases between them. The CDR3 here is CSALRGPNEKLFF. The CDR3 region has the DNA TGCAGCGCCCTACGGGGCCCGAATGAAAAACTGTTTTTT.

This clone was picked up a small number of times. The chain combines TRBV4-3 with TRBJ2-1; TRBD1 is a possible D gene (6 bases). In germline, CDR1 is LGHNA, CDR2 YSLEER. This CDR3 has 16 residues. V gave up 0 bases and J gave up 2 bases, with 11 bases separating them. The CDR3 bases are TGCGCCAGCAGCCAAGAACCCGACAGGACCTACAATGAGCAGTTCTTC. This gives the protein CASSQEPDRTYNEQFF.

The gene calls are TRBV7-2 and TRBJ1-2; 9 nucleotides align to TRBD1. The CDR3 runs 14 residues. Germline-derived CDR1 and CDR2 are SGHTA and FQGNSA. V dropped 4 bases and J dropped 4; count of bases not matched to a gene: 4. CDR3 loop: CASSSPGQGYGYTF. CDR3 coding DNA: TGTGCCAGCAGCTCCCCGGGACAGGGCTATGGCTACACCTTC.

This clone showed up just once. The rearrangement uses TRBV6-4 and TRBJ2-3; 8 nucleotides agree with TRBD1. The CDR3 is 14 amino acids. Trimming at V came to 3 bases and at J to 2 bases, leaving 1 base not matched to a gene. Germline CDR1 is MRHNA and CDR2 is SNTAGT. CDR3 nucleotide sequence: TGTGCCAGCAGTGAGACAGGGGACACAGATACGCAGTATTTT. Protein: CASSETGDTDTQYF.

The chain employs TRBV11-2 and TRBJ2-4; D is unresolved. This CDR3 has 15 residues. V was pared by 0 bases and J by 0 bases, with 6 bases between. Per germline, CDR1 SGHAT and CDR2 FQNNGV. The CDR3 region has the DNA TGTGCCAGCAGCTTAGACAGACTAGCCAAAAACATTCAGTACTTC. It translates to CASSLDRLAKNIQYF.

Here the CDR3 reads CASSLLAGGAIYEQYF. The CDR3 DNA follows: TGTGCCAGCAGCTTACTCGCCGGGGGGGCCATCTACGAGCAGTACTTC. The V gene is TRBV11-3, the J gene TRBJ2-7; 8 bases match TRBD2. This CDR3 region has 16 residues. Per germline, CDR1 SGHNT and CDR2 YENEEA. The V gene end was trimmed by 2 bases and the J gene end by 3 bases; junction bases not matched to a gene: 9. The variable domain in full, completed from reference TRBV11-3 and TRBJ2-7, reads EAGVVQSPRYKIIEKKQPVAFWCNPISGHNTLYWYLQNLGQGPELLIRYENEEAVDDSQLPKDRFSAERLKGVDSTLKIQPAELGDSAVYLCASSLLAGGAIYEQYFGPGTRLTVT.

The rearrangement uses TRBV6-6 and TRBJ1-6; no reliable D call. V lost 5 bases and J lost 1, with 15 bases in between. Per germline, CDR1 MNHNY and CDR2 SVGAGI (reference sequence). The CDR3 is made up of 17 amino acids. In DNA, the CDR3 is TGTGCCAGCAGTCCCCGGACCCCGGCGTCCTATAATTCACCCCTCCACTTT. Its translation: CASSPRTPASYNSPLHF.

The V gene is TRBV4-1, the J gene TRBJ2-7, with 8 bases aligning to TRBD2. The J segment lost 2 bases and the V segment lost 0 bases, leaving 9 bases of the junction unmatched. The length of the CDR3 is 17 residues. CDR1 MGHRA and CDR2 YSYEKL come from the germline V gene. The CDR3 nucleotides read TGCGCCAGCAGCCAAGATGTAGGTAGCGGGAAAACCTACGAGCAGTACTTC. Translated, it gives CASSQDVGSGKTYEQYF.

The rearrangement joins TRBV5-4 to TRBJ1-6; 9 nucleotides line up with TRBD1. Germline values: CDR1 SGHNT, CDR2 YYREEE (reference sequence). The CDR3 loop spans 16 amino acids. Trimming removed 2 bases from V and 6 bases from J; junction bases left unmatched: 6. The CDR3 region has the DNA TGTGCCAGCAGCTTTTTGACAGGGGGTGGTAATTCACCCCTCCACTTT. It translates to CASSFLTGGGNSPLHF.

The chain links TRBV4-2 to TRBJ1-1; possibly TRBD1 for D (5 bases). The CDR3 runs 13 residues. The V end was cut by 4 bases, the J end by 1 base, with 7 bases between. Germline CDR1 reads LGHNA; CDR2 reads YNFKEQ. The CDR3 loop is CASSRDRNTEAFF. In DNA form, the CDR3 reads TGTGCCAGCAGCCGCGACAGGAACACTGAAGCTTTCTTT.

The V call is TRBV12-3 or TRBV12-4, the J call TRBJ1-1; D is ambiguous. The CDR3 is 13 amino acids. The ends were cut back, 8 bases at V and 0 bases at J, with 10 bases in the middle. The DNA of the CDR3 is TGTGCCAGCGCGGCGAGCGTGAACACTGAAGCTTTCTTT. Amino acid sequence: CASAASVNTEAFF.

The chain recombines TRBV15 with TRBJ2-1; D is uncertain. The CDR3 is 15 amino acids. From germline, CDR1 is LNHNV and CDR2 YYDKDF (reference sequence). V was trimmed by 0 bases and J by 4 bases, leaving 10 bases between them. The CDR3 coding sequence is TGTGCCACCAGCAGAGAATCAGCACCGTACAATGAGCAGTTCTTC. Its translation is CATSRESAPYNEQFF.

The chain carries TRBV29-1 and TRBJ2-7; the D is unclear. Germline assignment: CDR1 SQVTM and CDR2 ANQGSEA. CDR3 length equals 12 residues. Trimming removed 4 bases from V and 3 bases from J, with 10 bases in between. The CDR3 reads CSVVNQNYEQYF. CDR3 DNA: TGCAGCGTTGTCAACCAGAACTACGAGCAGTACTTC.